Below, 21 T cell receptor beta chains from the same sample are listed, as sequenced in a study of CD8 T cells in Susac syndrome. It was with random hexamers that 0.5 to 1 ug RNA was reverse transcribed. TCRdb reanalysed the immunoSEQ multiplex PCR reads using MiXCR and keeps one entry per CDR3 protein. The sample has 100,000 or so distinct CDR3 sequences; 95% are singletons. Sequenced sample: CD8+ T cells from PBMCs. These receptors came from a human donor with Susac syndrome.

The V and J genes are TRBV29-1 and TRBJ2-1; 8 positions match TRBD2. CDR1 and CDR2 from the germline V gene are SQVTM and ANQGSEA. This CDR3 is 13 amino acids long. Trimming at V came to 7 bases and at J to 6 bases, leaving 8 bases not matched to a gene. CDR3 amino acids: CSGRGGLSNEQFF. In nucleotides, the CDR3 is TGCAGCGGACGGGGGGGCCTTTCCAATGAGCAGTTCTTC.

This sequence joins TRBV20-1 and TRBJ2-7; 8 bases map to TRBD2. The germline V gene has CDR1 DFQATT and CDR2 SNEGSKA (reference sequence). The CDR3 is 13 residues long. The CDR3 reads CSGAGVGSYEQYF. DNA for the CDR3: TGCAGCGGAGCGGGAGTGGGGTCCTACGAGCAGTACTTC.

CDR3 region: CAMGEGYGNTEAFF. The DNA of the CDR3 is TGTGCCATGGGCGAGGGGTACGGGAACACTGAAGCTTTCTTT. The chain uses TRBV2 and TRBJ1-1, with a tentative D call TRBD1 (5 bases). Germline values: CDR1 SNHLY, CDR2 FYNNEI. The V and J ends lost 10 bases and 1 base respectively, with 16 bases between them. The length of the CDR3 is 14 residues.

V gene TRBV24-1 combines with J gene TRBJ2-1; 7 nucleotides line up with TRBD1. J was trimmed by 7 bases and V by 0 bases; bases with no gene match: 5. Germline values: CDR1 KGHDR, CDR2 SFDVKD. There are 15 residues in the CDR3. CDR3 nucleotides: TGTGCCACCAGTGATTTGTCACAGGGGAGTAATGAGCAGTTCTTC. The encoded protein is CATSDLSQGSNEQFF.

This clonotype was seen a single time. The rearrangement links TRBV29-1 to TRBJ1-2; TRBD1 aligns across 9 bases. V gave up 4 bases and J gave up 6 bases; unmatched junction bases: 6. From germline, CDR1 is SQVTM and CDR2 ANQGSEA. The CDR3 totals 13 residues. CDR3 in amino acids: CSVVGQGKDGYTF. CDR3 nucleotides: TGCAGCGTTGTCGGACAGGGGAAGGATGGCTACACCTTC.

The chain links TRBV20-1 to TRBJ1-2; D is possibly TRBD1 (5 bases). V lost 2 bases and J lost 4, with 11 bases in between. CDR1 and CDR2 from the germline V gene are DFQATT and SNEGSKA (reference sequence). The CDR3 contains 13 residues. The CDR3, as DNA: TGCAGTGCTAGAAGGGGATCGTCCTATGGCTACACCTTC. Amino acids: CSARRGSSYGYTF.

The chain couples TRBV14 to TRBJ1-1, with D unresolved. V lost 1 base and J lost 11, with 14 bases in between. This CDR3 has 13 amino acids. Germline V CDR1 and CDR2: SGHDN, FVKESK. CDR3 in DNA: TGTGCCAGCAGCCAAGTAGCGTCGCAAGACGCTTTCTTT. Protein sequence: CASSQVASQDAFF.

The chain is built from TRBV6-6 and TRBJ2-7; tentatively, D is TRBD1 (5 bases). The germline gives CDR1 MNHNY, CDR2 SVGAGI (reference sequence). V lost 2 bases, J lost 4 bases, and 9 bases lay in between. This CDR3 region has 13 residues. The CDR3 nucleotides read TGTGCCAGCAGTTACGCAGGGCTTTACGAGCAGTACTTC. This codes for CASSYAGLYEQYF.

The chain has TRBV20-1 and TRBJ2-1; 10 positions agree with TRBD2. Germline CDR1 and CDR2: DFQATT and SNEGSKA (reference sequence). J was trimmed by 9 bases and V by 6 bases; bases with no gene match: 8. The CDR3 has 13 amino acids. The CDR3 reads CSAGSGRFIEQFF. The CDR3, as DNA: TGCAGTGCGGGTAGCGGGAGGTTCATTGAGCAGTTCTTC.

The chain combines TRBV5-6 with TRBJ1-2; possibly TRBD1 for D (5 bases). The CDR3 length is 13 residues. The V end was cut by 4 bases, the J end by 4 bases, with 11 bases between. Germline V gives CDR1 SGHDT, CDR2 YYEEEE. CDR3 nucleotide sequence: TGTGCCAGCAGCATGACAGAGTCCTATGGCTACACCTTC. Amino acid sequence: CASSMTESYGYTF.

This chain links TRBV9 with TRBJ2-3; 7 bases line up with TRBD2. Germline V gene data show CDR1 as SGDLS and CDR2 as YYNGEE. The length of the CDR3 is 15 residues. V gave up 4 bases and J gave up 2 bases; unmatched junction bases: 7. DNA for the CDR3: TGTGCCAGCAGCCCCCGGGACTACATCACAGATACGCAGTATTTT. Translating gives CASSPRDYITDTQYF. The full variable domain, rest sourced from reference TRBV9 and TRBJ2-3, is DSGVTQTPKHLITATGQRVTLRCSPRSGDLSVYWYQQSLDQGLQFLIQYYNGEERAKGNILERFSAQQFPDLHSELNLSSLELGDSALYFCASSPRDYITDTQYFGPGTRLTVL.

The J gene is TRBJ1-1, the V gene TRBV13; 8 bases are shared with TRBD1. The CDR3 extends over 14 amino acids. Germline CDR1 reads PRHDT; CDR2 reads FYEKMQ (reference sequence). Losses at the gene ends were 5 bases for V and 7 bases for J; bases not matched to a gene: 9. The CDR3 DNA follows: TGTGCCAGCAGCGGCGGACAGGGACAAAGTGAAGCTTTCTTT. Its protein is CASSGGQGQSEAFF. Full variable domain (outside the CDR3, taken from reference TRBV13 and TRBJ1-1): AAGVIQSPRHLIKEKRETATLKCYPIPRHDTVYWYQQGPGQDPQFLISFYEKMQSDKGSIPDRFSAQQFSDYHSELNMSSLELGDSALYFCASSGGQGQSEAFFGQGTRLTVV.

The chain joins TRBV15 to TRBJ2-1, with 8 bases identical to TRBD2. CDR1 is LNHNV, CDR2 YYDKDF, per germline (reference sequence). The CDR3 runs 13 residues. V shed 4 bases and J 7 bases; nucleotides not matched to a gene: 3. The CDR3 loop reads CATSISGINEQFF. The CDR3 coding sequence is TGTGCCACCAGCATTAGCGGGATAAATGAGCAGTTCTTC. The whole variable domain, filled in from reference TRBV15 and TRBJ2-1, reads DAMVIQNPRYQVTQFGKPVTLSCSQTLNHNVMYWYQQKSSQAPKLLFHYYDKDFNNEADTPDNFQSRRPNTSFCFLDIRSPGLGDTAMYLCATSISGINEQFFGPGTRLTVL.

The chain combines TRBV12-3 or TRBV12-4 with TRBJ2-4; 7 bases agree with TRBD1. Trimming removed 2 bases from V and 6 bases from J; junction bases left unmatched: 4. This CDR3 has 14 residues. The CDR3 reads CASSLQGGANIQYF. CDR3 DNA sequence: TGTGCCAGCAGTTTACAAGGGGGCGCAAACATTCAGTACTTC.

V is TRBV28 and J is TRBJ2-7; D might be TRBD1 (6 bases). Trimming pared 3 bases from V and 6 bases from J, leaving 9 bases between. This CDR3 is 12 amino acids long. From germline, CDR1 is MDHEN and CDR2 SYDVKM. As DNA, the CDR3 is TGTGCCAGCAGTTTTACCAGGGGCGAGCAGTACTTC. This translates into CASSFTRGEQYF.

The gene calls are TRBV20-1 and TRBJ2-6; D is uncertain. Germline loops: CDR1 DFQATT, CDR2 SNEGSKA (reference sequence). The length of the CDR3 is 13 residues. V lost 4 bases, J lost 3 bases, and 7 bases lay in between. The DNA of the CDR3 is TGCAGTGCTATTCGTGGTGGGGCCAACGTCCTGACTTTC. Protein product: CSAIRGGANVLTF.

The chain is built from TRBV24-1 and TRBJ2-5; D ambiguous. Germline-derived CDR1 and CDR2 are KGHDR and SFDVKD. The CDR3 consists of 13 residues. V lost 4 bases and J 5 bases, leaving 10 bases between the germline ends. CDR3 nucleotide sequence: TGTGCCACCAGTGACCCCGTCATCGAGACCCAGTACTTC. It encodes CATSDPVIETQYF.

The rearrangement links TRBV4-1 to TRBJ2-3, with TRBD1 matching over 12 bases. The CDR3 extends over 17 amino acids. J was trimmed by 9 bases and V by 4 bases; bases with no gene match: 14. Germline-derived CDR1 and CDR2 are MGHRA and YSYEKL. The CDR3 bases are TGCGCCAGCAGCCTCCTCAAACCGGGACAGGGGGCCGGGACGCAGTATTTT. Amino acids: CASSLLKPGQGAGTQYF.

This chain connects TRBV5-1 to TRBJ2-2; TRBD1 matches 7 bases. This CDR3 contains 15 residues. Germline V gene sequence: CDR1 SGHRS, CDR2 YFSETQ. V was pared by 6 bases and J by 4 bases, with 9 bases of the junction left unmatched. The CDR3 sequence: CASTPEGQSTGELFF. DNA for the CDR3: TGCGCCAGCACCCCTGAGGGACAGAGCACCGGGGAGCTGTTTTTT. Variable domain in full (rest from reference TRBV5-1 and TRBJ2-2): KAGVTQTPRYLIKTRGQQVTLSCSPISGHRSVSWYQQTPGQGLQFLFEYFSETQRNKGNFPGRFSGRQFSNSRSEMNVSTLELGDSALYLCASTPEGQSTGELFFGEGSRLTVL.

V usage is TRBV4-1 and J usage is TRBJ1-5; weak D call: TRBD1 (6 bases). Germline loops: CDR1 MGHRA, CDR2 YSYEKL. This CDR3 has 15 amino acids. V was pared by 4 bases and J by 1 base, with 11 bases between. This chain's CDR3 is CASSRETGSNQPQHF. CDR3 bases: TGCGCCAGCAGCCGAGAGACAGGCAGCAATCAGCCCCAGCATTTT.

The chain links TRBV19 to TRBJ2-3, with D unclear. CDR1 LNHDA and CDR2 SQIVND come from the germline V gene (reference sequence). There are 15 residues in the CDR3. The V end lost 0 bases, the J end lost 0 bases, and 7 bases lay between the germline ends. Written as DNA, the CDR3 is TGTGCCAGTAGTATAGAGGGGAAGAGCACAGATACGCAGTATTTT. It yields the protein CASSIEGKSTDTQYF.